A selection of T cell receptor beta chains follows, all from one sample in a study of blood T cell repertoires in COVID-19. Some clones are missing from TCRdb's copy, which holds only in-frame ones; the method was immunoSEQ multiplex PCR. Found here are about 270,000 clones, around 81% of them singletons; the top ten hold under 3%. Source material: peripheral blood. The receptors stem from a woman aged 60-75 years with active or convalescent COVID-19. The CDR3 runs from the conserved cysteine through the conserved F or W. D genes are given only for firm matches. Clone size is shown for a subset of rows, as once, few, many or a class of expanded clone.

TRBV5-1	16	.	TRBJ1-2	TRBD1	CASSLEPGQGARGYTF	TGCGCCAGCAGCTTGGAACCGGGACAGGGGGCGAGGGGCTACACCTTC
TRBV6-2/TRBV6-3	18	.	TRBJ2-3	.	CASSYSILAGAGTDTQYF	TGTGCCAGCAGTTACTCGATTTTGGCGGGGGCCGGCACAGATACGCAGTATTTT
TRBV7-8	17	.	TRBJ1-2	.	CASSPTDGGHGYDGYTF	TGTGCCAGCAGCCCCACGGACGGTGGACACGGCTATGATGGCTACACCTTC
TRBV7-2	14	few	TRBJ1-2	.	CASSPGGDLYGYTF	TGTGCCAGCAGCCCAGGAGGAGATCTCTATGGCTACACCTTC
TRBV2	15	few	TRBJ1-1	TRBD1	CASTGTDLMNTEAFF	TGTGCCAGCACCGGGACAGACCTTATGAACACTGAAGCTTTCTTT
TRBV7-9	15	.	TRBJ2-1	TRBD2	CASSRGLAGKNEQFF	TGTGCCAGCAGCCGGGGACTAGCGGGAAAAAATGAGCAGTTCTTC
TRBV6-2/TRBV6-3	15	.	TRBJ1-4	.	CASSYPPGGGSIPLF	TGTGCCAGCAGTTACCCTCCCGGGGGGGGCTCCATACCTCTTTTT
TRBV13	18	once	TRBJ1-1	TRBD1	CASSLLTGTNLWGTEAFF	TGTGCCAGCAGCTTGTTGACAGGGACGAACCTTTGGGGCACTGAAGCTTTCTTT
TRBV7-2	17	.	TRBJ2-3	TRBD2	CASSLSASGGSTDTQYF	TGTGCCAGCAGCTTATCGGCAAGCGGGGGGTCCACAGATACGCAGTATTTT
TRBV5-4	18	.	TRBJ2-2	TRBD2	CASSKGLAGGVNTGELFF	TGTGCCAGCAGCAAGGGACTAGCGGGGGGGGTGAACACCGGGGAGCTGTTTTTT
TRBV19	15	.	TRBJ2-7	.	CASSTGHLSSYEQYF	TGTGCCAGTAGTACGGGACACCTAAGCTCCTACGAGCAGTACTTC
TRBV19	14	.	TRBJ1-1	TRBD1	CASSIQGVGTEAFF	TGTGCCAGTAGTATTCAGGGGGTAGGAACTGAAGCTTTCTTT
TRBV7-8	14	.	TRBJ1-1	.	CASSLYGGFTEAFF	TGTGCCAGCAGCTTATACGGGGGGTTCACTGAAGCTTTCTTT
TRBV12-3/TRBV12-4	12	.	TRBJ1-4	.	CASSSIGEKLFF	TGTGCCAGCAGTTCAATCGGTGAAAAACTGTTTTTT
TRBV27	15	.	TRBJ2-3	TRBD2	CASRRRGGSTDTQYF	TGTGCCAGCAGGCGGCGGGGGGGCAGCACAGATACGCAGTATTTT
TRBV5-6	17	.	TRBJ1-1	TRBD1	CASSLGVRGVRGTEAFF	TGTGCCAGCAGCTTGGGCGTCAGGGGGGTTAGGGGCACTGAAGCTTTCTTT
TRBV19	16	.	TRBJ1-1	.	CASSIGQGGLQGEAFF	TGTGCCAGTAGTATAGGGCAGGGTGGATTGCAGGGTGAAGCTTTCTTT
TRBV10-1	15	.	TRBJ2-2	.	CASSEFHSPTGELFF	TGCGCCAGCAGTGAATTCCACTCCCCCACCGGGGAGCTGTTTTTT
TRBV2	12	.	TRBJ1-2	.	CASSEGSGGYTF	TGTGCCAGCAGTGAAGGGTCGGGTGGCTACACCTTC
TRBV7-2	13	.	TRBJ1-4	TRBD1	CASSLRTGEKLFF	TGTGCCAGCAGCTTACGGACAGGGGAAAAACTGTTTTTT
TRBV4-2	14	.	TRBJ2-7	.	CASSQGDRSYEQYF	TGTGCCAGCAGCCAAGGAGACAGGTCCTACGAGCAGTACTTC
TRBV18	14	.	TRBJ1-1	.	CASSEGRRDTEAFF	TGTGCCAGCTCAGAGGGGAGGAGGGACACTGAAGCTTTCTTT
TRBV5-1	16	once	TRBJ2-2	TRBD1	CASKGTGQTNTGELFF	TGCGCCAGCAAAGGGACGGGACAGACGAACACCGGGGAGCTGTTTTTT
TRBV4-3	15	.	TRBJ2-3	.	CASSQVVGSADTQYF	TGCGCCAGCAGCCAAGTAGTAGGGAGTGCAGATACGCAGTATTTT
TRBV25-1	12	.	TRBJ2-7	.	CASRTQGDEQYF	TGTGCCAGCAGGACACAGGGAGACGAGCAGTACTTC
TRBV6-6	13	.	TRBJ1-2	.	CASGGGGNYGYTF	TGTGCCAGCGGTGGCGGGGGGAACTATGGCTACACCTTC
TRBV25-1	16	.	TRBJ1-2	TRBD1	CASSGGTDLGDYGYTF	TGTGCCAGCAGTGGAGGGACAGACCTCGGGGACTATGGCTACACCTTC
TRBV9	13	.	TRBJ2-7	.	CASSVQGTYEQYF	TGTGCCAGCAGCGTTCAGGGAACCTACGAGCAGTACTTC
TRBV11-2	15	.	TRBJ1-3	.	CASSPGRFSGNTIYF	TGTGCCAGCAGCCCAGGCAGATTCTCTGGAAACACCATATATTTT
TRBV6-5	15	.	TRBJ2-1	TRBD2	CASSSLADTKDEQFF	TGTGCCAGCAGTTCCCTAGCGGACACCAAGGATGAGCAGTTCTTC
TRBV18	14	.	TRBJ1-1	TRBD1	CASFLGQGGTEAFF	TGTGCCAGCTTCTTGGGACAGGGCGGCACTGAAGCTTTCTTT
TRBV7-9	15	.	TRBJ1-1	.	CASSPHSGPVTEAFF	TGTGCCAGCAGTCCCCACAGCGGACCCGTGACTGAAGCTTTCTTT
TRBV12-5	15	.	TRBJ2-1	.	CASGLSSGGYNEQFF	TGTGCTAGTGGTTTGTCATCCGGGGGCTACAATGAGCAGTTCTTC
TRBV5-6	15	once	TRBJ2-7	TRBD2	CASSLPGLGTYEQYF	TGTGCCAGCAGCTTGCCGGGACTAGGAACGTACGAGCAGTACTTC
TRBV6-5	15	.	TRBJ1-2	TRBD1	CASSTSPGQGYGYTF	TGTGCCAGCAGTACATCACCGGGACAGGGATATGGCTACACCTTC
TRBV2	14	.	TRBJ1-2	TRBD1	CASRRGQGDYGYTF	TGTGCCAGCAGGAGAGGACAGGGGGACTATGGCTACACCTTC
TRBV24-1	13	.	TRBJ1-2	TRBD1	CATSDPTGKGYTF	TGTGCCACCAGTGACCCGACAGGGAAGGGCTACACCTTC
TRBV11-2	16	.	TRBJ2-2	TRBD1	CASSEIVQGDTGELFF	TGTGCCAGCAGCGAGATCGTACAGGGGGACACCGGGGAGCTGTTTTTT
TRBV9	14	once	TRBJ2-4	.	CASSAYREGNIQYF	TGTGCCAGCAGCGCCTACAGGGAGGGAAACATTCAGTACTTC
TRBV30	15	.	TRBJ1-4	TRBD1	CAWSARTGGNEKLFF	TGTGCCTGGAGTGCAAGGACAGGGGGTAATGAAAAACTGTTTTTT
TRBV27	14	.	TRBJ1-4	TRBD1	CASRKTGAGEKLFF	TGTGCCAGCAGAAAGACAGGGGCCGGGGAAAAACTGTTTTTT